This is a list of T cell receptor beta chains from one sample in a study of blood T cell repertoires in COVID-19. Method: immunoSEQ multiplex PCR; TCRdb's copy keeps in-frame clones and lacks some. The sample lists 200,000 to 300,000 clones, around 90% seen once, with 0.8% to 0.95% in the top ten. Sample: peripheral blood. The source of these receptors is a man aged 25 to 45 with COVID-19, enrolled during active disease. CDR3s include the opening cysteine and the closing phenylalanine or tryptophan. Fields, in order: V gene, J gene, clone size, D gene, CDR3 DNA, CDR3 protein. D genes are given only for firm matches. Size tells how often a clone was seen (once, few, many) or the class of an expanded clone, and some rows leave it out.

>TRBV10-2|TRBJ1-2|NA|TRBD1
TGCGCCAGCACCCGGGACAGGAACTATGGCTACACCTTC
CASTRDRNYGYTF
>TRBV6-5|TRBJ1-2|NA|TRBD1
TGTGCCAGCAGTTCCGGACAGGGGATCAGGTTGGGCTACACCTTC
CASSSGQGIRLGYTF
>TRBV7-9|TRBJ2-5|NA|TRBD2
TGTGCCAGCAGCTTTGGGACTAGCGGGCAAGAGACCCAGTACTTC
CASSFGTSGQETQYF
>TRBV9|TRBJ1-2|NA|TRBD1
TGTGCCAGCAGCGTAGCAACAGGGGGTACCTATGGCTACACCTTC
CASSVATGGTYGYTF
>TRBV3-1/TRBV3-2|TRBJ2-7|few|TRBD1
TGTGCCAGCAGCCCAGACCAAGGGGGCGCGGTGAAGCAGTACTTC
CASSPDQGGAVKQYF
>TRBV3-1/TRBV3-2|TRBJ1-6|NA|TRBD1
TGTGCCAGCAGCCCCGGGACAGGAATTAATTCACCCCTCCACTTT
CASSPGTGINSPLHF
>TRBV24-1|TRBJ2-1|NA|TRBD2
TGTGCCACCAGTGGGACTAGCGGGGGTAAGAATGAGCAGTTCTTC
CATSGTSGGKNEQFF
>TRBV18|TRBJ1-2|NA|TRBD1
TGTGCCAGCTCACCGGACAGGTCCCCCTATGGCTACACCTTC
CASSPDRSPYGYTF
>TRBV18|TRBJ1-1|NA|NA
TGTGCCAGCTCCCAGTACAGGGAACTGAACACTGAAGCTTTCTTT
CASSQYRELNTEAFF
>TRBV5-1|TRBJ2-3|once|NA
TGCGCCAGCAGCGGACTCAGGGGGGATGCAGATACGCAGTATTTT
CASSGLRGDADTQYF
>TRBV5-1|TRBJ2-2|once|NA
TGCGCCAGCAGCGCCGGGAACACCGGGGAGCTGTTTTTT
CASSAGNTGELFF
>TRBV13|TRBJ2-7|NA|TRBD1
TGTGCCAGCACCTCGGGACAGACCGTCTACGAGCAGTACTTC
CASTSGQTVYEQYF
>TRBV5-1|TRBJ1-1|NA|NA
TGCGCCAGCAGTTTAACGCCCAGCGCGAACACTGAAGCTTTCTTT
CASSLTPSANTEAFF
>TRBV5-5|TRBJ1-5|NA|TRBD1
TGTGCCAGCAGCCCTCGGACAACGCAGACAGGGAAAGAGCAGCCCCAGCATTTT
CASSPRTTQTGKEQPQHF
>TRBV19|TRBJ1-1|once|TRBD1
TGTGCCAGTAACCTACAGGGGGCTGGTGAAGCTTTCTTT
CASNLQGAGEAFF
>TRBV19|TRBJ1-2|NA|TRBD1
TGTGCCAGTAGTATCCCGGGACAGGGGTCGGGCTATGGCTACACCTTC
CASSIPGQGSGYGYTF
>TRBV18|TRBJ1-4|NA|NA
TGTGCCAGCTCACCGGGGAGGTGGGATGAAAAACTGTTTTTT
CASSPGRWDEKLFF
>TRBV27|TRBJ1-2|few|NA
TGTGCCAGCAGTGGGCGACTAGAGCAGGGCTACACCTTC
CASSGRLEQGYTF
>TRBV27|TRBJ2-5|NA|TRBD2
TGTGCCAGCAGCTCGACTTGGGGCAAAAGCGGGGGGGATCAAGAGACCCAGTACTTC
CASSSTWGKSGGDQETQYF
>TRBV3-1/TRBV3-2|TRBJ1-1|NA|NA
TGTGCCAGCAGCCAAGATGCCGGCCAGGGGTCTTTAGCGAACACTGAAGCTTTCTTT
CASSQDAGQGSLANTEAFF
>TRBV6-5|TRBJ1-5|NA|TRBD1
TGTGCCCTCGGGACAGGAAAAAATCAGCCCCAGCATTTT
CALGTGKNQPQHF
>TRBV7-9|TRBJ2-7|NA|TRBD2
TGTGCCAGCAGCCCCCTAGCGGGGACCTACGAGCAGTACTTC
CASSPLAGTYEQYF
>TRBV6-5|TRBJ2-1|NA|NA
TGTGCCAGCAGTTGGGTAGGGGGTGAGCAGTTCTTC
CASSWVGGEQFF
>TRBV4-1|TRBJ2-7|NA|NA
TGCGCCAGCAGCCAAGTGGGGGGTTCCTACGAGCAGTACTTC
CASSQVGGSYEQYF
>TRBV7-9|TRBJ1-3|NA|TRBD1
TGTGCCAGCAGCTACGACAGGGTGCCTGGAAACACCATATATTTT
CASSYDRVPGNTIYF
>TRBV5-1|TRBJ1-2|once|TRBD1
TGCGCCAGCAGCTTGGCCGAAGGGACAGGGGATGGAGGCTACACCTTC
CASSLAEGTGDGGYTF
>TRBV6-2/TRBV6-3|TRBJ1-2|NA|TRBD1
TGTGCCAGCAGTTACAGGGGGACAGGGCTTTCATCGTCTGGCTACACCTTC
CASSYRGTGLSSSGYTF
>TRBV10-2|TRBJ1-2|once|NA
TGCGCCAGCAGTGAGCTGACAAGCACCCTCTATGGCTACACCTTC
CASSELTSTLYGYTF
>TRBV14|TRBJ2-1|NA|TRBD2
TGTGCCAGCAGCCAATCCCAGCGGAAGCGGGGGGGAATCTACAATGAGCAGTTCTTC
CASSQSQRKRGGIYNEQFF
>TRBV7-9|TRBJ2-2|NA|NA
TGTGCCAGCAGCCCCAGGGATTTAGACGGGGAGCTGTTTTTT
CASSPRDLDGELFF
>TRBV5-4|TRBJ1-1|NA|NA
TGTGCCAGCAGCTTGGACAGTATGAACACTGAAGCTTTCTTT
CASSLDSMNTEAFF
>TRBV19|TRBJ1-2|NA|TRBD1
TGTGCCAGTAGTCCTACAGGGGGCATAAACTATGGCTACACCTTC
CASSPTGGINYGYTF
>TRBV6-5|TRBJ1-3|NA|NA
TGTGCCAGCAGGCTTGGGGGGGGCGCCGGAAACACCATATATTTT
CASRLGGGAGNTIYF
>TRBV30|TRBJ1-1|NA|TRBD1
TGTGCCTGGAGCCCCGGGACAGCGAACACTGAAGCTTTCTTT
CAWSPGTANTEAFF
>TRBV30|TRBJ1-2|NA|NA
TGTGCCTGGAGTGTGCGGGTGGAGTACGGCTACACCTTC
CAWSVRVEYGYTF